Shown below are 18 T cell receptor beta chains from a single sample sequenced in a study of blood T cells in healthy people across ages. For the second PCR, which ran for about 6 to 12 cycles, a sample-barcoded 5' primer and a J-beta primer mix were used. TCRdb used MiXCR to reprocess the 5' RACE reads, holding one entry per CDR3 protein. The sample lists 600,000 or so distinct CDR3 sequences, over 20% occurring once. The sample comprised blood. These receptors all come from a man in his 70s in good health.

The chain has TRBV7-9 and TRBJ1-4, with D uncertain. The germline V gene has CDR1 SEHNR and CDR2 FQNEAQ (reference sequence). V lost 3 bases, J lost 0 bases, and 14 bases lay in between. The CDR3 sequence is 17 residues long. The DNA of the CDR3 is TGTGCCAGCAGCTTTTCTTACGGAATTGCAACTAATGAAAAACTGTTTTTT. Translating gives CASSFSYGIATNEKLFF.

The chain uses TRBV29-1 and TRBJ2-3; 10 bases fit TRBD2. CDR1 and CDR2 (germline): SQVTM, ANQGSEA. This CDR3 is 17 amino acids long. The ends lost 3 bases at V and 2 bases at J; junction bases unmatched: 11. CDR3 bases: TGCAGCGTTGATCTCCTAGCGGGAGAGACATACACAGATACGCAGTATTTT. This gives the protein CSVDLLAGETYTDTQYF.

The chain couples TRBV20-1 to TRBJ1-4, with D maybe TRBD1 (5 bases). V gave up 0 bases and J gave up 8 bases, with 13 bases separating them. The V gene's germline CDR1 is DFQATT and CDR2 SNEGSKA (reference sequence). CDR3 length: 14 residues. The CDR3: CSARDSGGDEKLFF. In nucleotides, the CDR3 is TGCAGTGCTAGAGATTCGGGGGGTGACGAAAAACTGTTTTTT.

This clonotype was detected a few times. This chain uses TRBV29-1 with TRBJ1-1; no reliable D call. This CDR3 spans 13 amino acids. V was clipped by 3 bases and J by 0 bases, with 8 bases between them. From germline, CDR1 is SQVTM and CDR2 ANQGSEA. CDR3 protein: CSVEHSMNTEAFF. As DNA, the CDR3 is TGCAGCGTTGAGCACAGTATGAACACTGAAGCTTTCTTT.

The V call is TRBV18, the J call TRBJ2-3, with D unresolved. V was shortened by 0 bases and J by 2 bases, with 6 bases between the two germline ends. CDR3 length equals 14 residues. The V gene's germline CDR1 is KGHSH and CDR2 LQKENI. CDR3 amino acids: CASSPPTATDTQYF. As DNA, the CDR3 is TGTGCCAGCTCACCACCAACCGCCACAGATACGCAGTATTTT.

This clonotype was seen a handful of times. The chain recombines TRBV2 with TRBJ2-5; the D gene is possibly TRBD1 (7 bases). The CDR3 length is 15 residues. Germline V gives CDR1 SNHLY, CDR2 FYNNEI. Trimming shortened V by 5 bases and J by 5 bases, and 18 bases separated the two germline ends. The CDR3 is CASSFPSQGGETQYF. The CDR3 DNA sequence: TGTGCCAGCAGTTTCCCTAGCCAGGGGGGTGAGACCCAGTACTTC.

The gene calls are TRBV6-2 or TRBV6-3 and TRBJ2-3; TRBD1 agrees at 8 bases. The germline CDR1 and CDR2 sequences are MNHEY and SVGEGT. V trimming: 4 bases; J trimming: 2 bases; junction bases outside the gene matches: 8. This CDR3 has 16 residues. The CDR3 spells CASSFGQGTVTDTQYF. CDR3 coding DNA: TGTGCCAGCAGTTTTGGACAGGGAACAGTCACAGATACGCAGTATTTT.

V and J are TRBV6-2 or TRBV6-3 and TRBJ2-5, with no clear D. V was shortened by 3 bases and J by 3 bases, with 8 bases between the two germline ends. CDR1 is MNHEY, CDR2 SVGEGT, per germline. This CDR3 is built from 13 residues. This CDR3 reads CASSYWPKETQYF. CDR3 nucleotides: TGTGCCAGCAGTTATTGGCCAAAAGAGACCCAGTACTTC.

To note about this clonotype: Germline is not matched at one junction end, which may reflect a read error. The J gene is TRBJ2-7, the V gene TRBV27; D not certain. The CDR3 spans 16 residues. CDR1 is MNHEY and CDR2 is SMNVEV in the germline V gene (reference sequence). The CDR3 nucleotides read TGTACCAGCAGTACCCGTTTCCAGGTCATCTCCTACGAGCAGTACTTC. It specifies CTSSTRFQVISYEQYF.

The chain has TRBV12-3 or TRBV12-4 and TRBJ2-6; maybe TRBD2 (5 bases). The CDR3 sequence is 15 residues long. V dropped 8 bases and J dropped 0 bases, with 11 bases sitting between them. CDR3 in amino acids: CASFPGDSGANVLTF. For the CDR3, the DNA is TGTGCCAGCTTTCCCGGGGACTCTGGGGCCAACGTCCTGACTTTC.

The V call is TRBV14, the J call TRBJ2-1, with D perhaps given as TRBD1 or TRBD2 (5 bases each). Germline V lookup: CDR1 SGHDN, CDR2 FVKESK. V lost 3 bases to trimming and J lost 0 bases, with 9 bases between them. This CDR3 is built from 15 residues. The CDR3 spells CASSHGTSSYNEQFF. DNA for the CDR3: TGTGCCAGCAGCCACGGGACGAGCTCCTACAATGAGCAGTTCTTC.

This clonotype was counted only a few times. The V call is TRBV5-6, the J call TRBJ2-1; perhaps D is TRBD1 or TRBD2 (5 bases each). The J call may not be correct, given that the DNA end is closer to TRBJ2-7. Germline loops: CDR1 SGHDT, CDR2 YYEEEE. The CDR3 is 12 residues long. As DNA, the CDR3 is TGTGCCAGCAGGGCGATTGGGGGTGAGCAGTACTTC. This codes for CASRAIGGEQYF.

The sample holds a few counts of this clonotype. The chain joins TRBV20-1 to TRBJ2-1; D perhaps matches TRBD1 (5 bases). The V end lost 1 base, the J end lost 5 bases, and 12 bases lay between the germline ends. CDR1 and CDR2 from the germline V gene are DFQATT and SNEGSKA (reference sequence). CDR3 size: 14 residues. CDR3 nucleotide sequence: TGCAGTGCTAGAGCGGACAAATCAGACAATGAGCAGTTCTTC. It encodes CSARADKSDNEQFF.

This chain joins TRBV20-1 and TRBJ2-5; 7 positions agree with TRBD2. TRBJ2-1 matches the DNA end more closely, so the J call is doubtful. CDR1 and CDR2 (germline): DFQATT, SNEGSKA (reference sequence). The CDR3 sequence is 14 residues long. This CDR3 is CSARKRGDVREQFF. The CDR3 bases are TGCAGTGCTAGAAAGCGGGGAGATGTTCGGGAGCAGTTCTTC.

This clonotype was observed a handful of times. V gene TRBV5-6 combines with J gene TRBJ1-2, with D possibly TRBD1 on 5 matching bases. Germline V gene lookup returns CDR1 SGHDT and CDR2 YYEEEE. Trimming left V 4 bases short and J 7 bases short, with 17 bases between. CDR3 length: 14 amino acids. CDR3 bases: TGTGCCAGCAGCCCAGTTTCAGGGTCTGCTGGCTACACCTTC. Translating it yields CASSPVSGSAGYTF.

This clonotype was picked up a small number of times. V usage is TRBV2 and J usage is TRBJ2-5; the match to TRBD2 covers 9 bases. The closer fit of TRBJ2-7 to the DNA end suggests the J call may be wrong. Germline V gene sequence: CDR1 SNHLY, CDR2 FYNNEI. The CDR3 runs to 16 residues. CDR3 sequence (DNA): TGTGCCAGCTCAACCCCCGGGACTAGCTGGACCTACGAGCAGTACTTC. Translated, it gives CASSTPGTSWTYEQYF.

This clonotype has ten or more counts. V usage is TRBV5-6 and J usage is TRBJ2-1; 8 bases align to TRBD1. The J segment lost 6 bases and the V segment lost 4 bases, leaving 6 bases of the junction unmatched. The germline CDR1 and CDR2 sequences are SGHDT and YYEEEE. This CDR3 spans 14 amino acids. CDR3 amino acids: CASSPDTGGNEQFF. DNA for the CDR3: TGTGCCAGCAGCCCTGACACAGGGGGCAATGAGCAGTTCTTC.

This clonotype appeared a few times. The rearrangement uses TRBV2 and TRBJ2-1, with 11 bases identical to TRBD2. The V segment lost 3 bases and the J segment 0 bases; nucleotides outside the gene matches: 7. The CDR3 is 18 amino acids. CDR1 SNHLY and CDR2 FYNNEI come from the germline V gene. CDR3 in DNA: TGTGCCAGCAGTGACCGGTCTAGCGGGAGGATCTCCTACAATGAGCAGTTCTTC. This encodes CASSDRSSGRISYNEQFF. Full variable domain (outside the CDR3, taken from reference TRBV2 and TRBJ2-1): EPEVTQTPSHQVTQMGQEVILRCVPISNHLYFYWYRQILGQKVEFLVSFYNNEISEKSEIFDDQFSVERPDGSNFTLKIRSTKLEDSAMYFCASSDRSSGRISYNEQFFGPGTRLTVL.